These T cell receptor beta chains were read from a single sample in a study of Graves' ophthalmopathy and Graves' hyperthyroidism. TCRdb reprocessed the multiplex PCR reads via MiXCR and lists one record per CDR3 protein. The sample lists approximately 540,000 distinct CDR3 sequences, 39% occurring once. The sequencing sample was made of peripheral blood or thyroid tissue (not recorded which). The receptors were sampled from an adult man with Graves' hyperthyroidism. The CDR3 runs from the conserved cysteine through the conserved F or W.

TRBV12-3/TRBV12-4	TRBJ2-5	CASSTTGGRETQYF
TRBV7-9	TRBJ1-2	CASSAYGTGGGYTF
TRBV7-2	TRBJ1-5	CASSLGAGDGQPQHF
TRBV10-2	TRBJ1-1	CASSSGWDTEAFF
TRBV12-3/TRBV12-4	TRBJ1-4	CASSRRGSLDEKLFF
TRBV24-1	TRBJ1-4	CATSDPRGGEKLFF
TRBV29-1	TRBJ1-1	CSSSMAGGNTEAFF
TRBV12-3/TRBV12-4	TRBJ2-7	CASSYSAPDRLLAYEQYF
TRBV4-3	TRBJ1-2	CASSQDLDNYGYTF
TRBV2	TRBJ2-7	CASRRPGQGSYEQYF
TRBV5-1	TRBJ2-5	CASSLDTIYQETQYF
TRBV10-2	TRBJ1-1	CASSEYDTQTEAFF
TRBV20-1	TRBJ2-7	CSAPWTPRPISYEQYF
TRBV14	TRBJ2-3	CASSPLGLYGTDTQYF
TRBV15	TRBJ2-5	CATRLSLDFEETQYF